The 27 T cell receptor beta chains given below trace back to one sample, sequenced in a study of OX40 agonist ivuxolimab in advanced cancers. Clones were read by immunoSEQ multiplex PCR, and TCRdb kept only the in-frame ones, dropping some. The sample consists of approximately 70,000 clones, 75% to 90% of them appearing once. This sample comprised CD4+ or CD8+ T cells sorted from blood, obtained in a trial of the OX40 agonist ivuxolimab. Source of these receptors: an adult with an advanced solid tumor such as melanoma, head and neck, liver or kidney cancer.

V is TRBV30 and J is TRBJ2-3; D unresolved. The V end was cut by 4 bases, the J end by 0 bases, with 8 bases between. This CDR3 is 13 amino acids long. CDR1 is GTSNPN and CDR2 is SVGIG in the germline V gene (reference sequence). CDR3: CAWIALSTDTQYF. In DNA form, the CDR3 reads TGTGCCTGGATAGCCCTTAGCACAGATACGCAGTATTTT.

The V gene is TRBV4-1, the J gene TRBJ2-4, with TRBD2 matching 12 bases. The V segment lost 3 bases and the J segment 5 bases; nucleotides outside the gene matches: 2. CDR1 and CDR2 (germline): MGHRA, YSYEKL. The CDR3 extends over 15 amino acids. CDR3 region: CASSQGLAGENIQYF. The CDR3 bases are TGCGCCAGCAGCCAGGGACTAGCGGGTGAAAACATTCAGTACTTC.

The chain has TRBV29-1 and TRBJ1-2, with D possibly being TRBD1 (5 bases). Between the trimmed V and J ends, which lost 4 bases and 0 bases, there was a span of 9 bases. The germline V gene encodes CDR1 SQVTM and CDR2 ANQGSEA. The CDR3 is 13 amino acids. CDR3 amino acids: CSVVEGTNYGYTF. The DNA for the CDR3 is TGCAGCGTTGTTGAGGGGACTAACTATGGCTACACCTTC. Together with reference TRBV29-1 and TRBJ1-2, the CDR3 gives the full variable domain: SAVISQKPSRDICQRGTSLTIQCQVDSQVTMMFWYRQQPGQSLTLIATANQGSEATYESGFVIDKFPISRPNLTFSTLTVSNMSPEDSSIYLCSVVEGTNYGYTFGSGTRLTVV.

In its sample, this clone was seen once. The chain recombines TRBV4-2 with TRBJ2-7; TRBD2 agrees at 7 bases. Germline CDR1 reads LGHNA; CDR2 reads YNFKEQ. CDR3 length: 14 amino acids. V dropped 4 bases and J dropped 7; count of bases not matched to a gene: 10. The CDR3 sequence is CASSRSGGIGEQYF. In DNA, the CDR3 is TGTGCCAGCAGCCGGTCGGGAGGAATTGGGGAGCAGTACTTC.

The chain links TRBV5-5 to TRBJ2-7; 8 nucleotides match TRBD1. Per the germline V gene, CDR1 is SGHKS and CDR2 is YYEKEE (reference sequence). CDR3 length: 14 residues. The V and J ends lost 4 bases and 1 base, in that order; junction bases with no gene match: 4. The CDR3, as DNA: TGTGCCAGCAGCCGGACAGGGTTTTCCTACGAGCAGTACTTC. The encoded protein is CASSRTGFSYEQYF.

The rearrangement joins TRBV10-3 to TRBJ2-7, with 10 bases lining up with TRBD2. The CDR3 spans 15 residues. With 3 bases clipped from V and 3 bases from J, the junction kept 5 bases outside the gene matches. Germline values: CDR1 ENHRY, CDR2 SYGVKD. The CDR3 sequence: CAISEKAGGIYEQYF. CDR3 coding DNA: TGTGCCATCAGTGAAAAAGCGGGAGGGATCTACGAGCAGTACTTC.

This chain's CDR3 is CAWRWAGVEKLFF. In nucleotides, the CDR3 is TGTGCCTGGAGGTGGGCAGGGGTAGAAAAACTGTTTTTT. V usage is TRBV30 and J usage is TRBJ1-4, with D tentatively TRBD1 (6 bases). CDR3 length equals 13 residues. Trimming shortened V by 3 bases and J by 8 bases, and 13 bases separated the two germline ends. Germline V gene lookup returns CDR1 GTSNPN and CDR2 SVGIG (reference sequence).

CDR3: CASSYRAGGSSYEQYF. The DNA of the CDR3 is TGTGCCAGCAGCTACCGAGCGGGAGGTAGCTCCTACGAGCAGTACTTC. The J gene is TRBJ2-7, the V gene TRBV28, with TRBD2 identical over 9 bases. Per germline, CDR1 MDHEN and CDR2 SYDVKM. The CDR3 has 16 residues. The J segment lost 0 bases and the V segment lost 6 bases, leaving 9 bases of the junction unmatched.

This clone is a singleton in its sample. V and J are TRBV4-1 and TRBJ2-5; 10 nucleotides line up with TRBD1. Per the germline V gene, CDR1 is MGHRA and CDR2 is YSYEKL. The CDR3 has 16 residues. V lost 1 base, J lost 6 bases, and 8 bases stayed unmatched. In DNA, the CDR3 is TGCGCCAGCAGCCAAGGTTCAGGACAGGGGGGAAAGACCCAGTACTTC. It specifies CASSQGSGQGGKTQYF.

This chain joins TRBV30 and TRBJ2-1, with D possibly matching TRBD2 (6 bases). Trimming took off 2 bases at V and 7 bases at J, with 9 bases between the two ends. The CDR3 extends over 12 amino acids. CDR1 is GTSNPN, CDR2 SVGIG, per germline (reference sequence). The CDR3 loop is CAWSYRGNEQFF. The CDR3 coding sequence is TGTGCCTGGAGTTACCGGGGGAATGAGCAGTTCTTC.

This chain connects TRBV28 to TRBJ2-7, with 12 bases lining up with TRBD1. With 3 bases clipped from V and 0 bases from J, the junction kept 6 bases outside the gene matches. The CDR3 contains 17 residues. Germline-derived CDR1 and CDR2 are MDHEN and SYDVKM. DNA of the CDR3: TGTGCCAGCAGTTTGTATCCGGGACAGGGGGCCTCCTACGAGCAGTACTTC. Its translation is CASSLYPGQGASYEQYF. Full variable domain (missing parts from reference TRBV28 and TRBJ2-7): DVKVTQSSRYLVKRTGEKVFLECVQDMDHENMFWYRQDPGLGLRLIYFSYDVKMKEKGDIPEGYSVSREKKERFSLILESASTNQTSMYLCASSLYPGQGASYEQYFGPGTRLTVT.

This chain uses TRBV5-6 with TRBJ2-3; D not resolved. V was trimmed by 0 bases and J by 4 bases, leaving 15 bases between them. This CDR3 has 16 amino acids. Germline assignment: CDR1 SGHDT and CDR2 YYEEEE. The CDR3 DNA sequence: TGTGCCAGCAGCTTGGTAGCCACTTTGACTGCAGATACGCAGTATTTT. It specifies CASSLVATLTADTQYF. The complete variable domain, with remaining parts taken from reference TRBV5-6 and TRBJ2-3, reads DAGVTQSPTHLIKTRGQQVTLRCSPKSGHDTVSWYQQALGQGPQFIFQYYEEEERQRGNFPDRFSGHQFPNYSSELNVNALLLGDSALYLCASSLVATLTADTQYFGPGTRLTVL.

This clone has only one observation. In nucleotides, the CDR3 is TGTGCCTGGAGTGTATCAGGGGGCGCAGATACGCAGTATTTT. It encodes CAWSVSGGADTQYF. This sequence joins TRBV30 and TRBJ2-3; 8 nucleotides match TRBD1. Per the germline V gene, CDR1 is GTSNPN and CDR2 is SVGIG (reference sequence). The J segment lost 4 bases and the V segment lost 0 bases, leaving 3 bases of the junction unmatched. The CDR3 is 14 amino acids. The full variable domain, rest sourced from reference TRBV30 and TRBJ2-3, is SQTIHQWPATLVQPVGSPLSLECTVEGTSNPNLYWYRQAAGRGLQLLFYSVGIGQISSEVPQNLSASRPQDRQFILSSKKLLLSDSGFYLCAWSVSGGADTQYFGPGTRLTVL.

This rearrangement joins TRBV28 to TRBJ2-1, with 7 bases matching TRBD2. Germline V CDR1 and CDR2: MDHEN, SYDVKM. J lost 8 bases, V lost 6 bases, and 7 bases had no gene match. The CDR3 runs 13 residues. This chain's CDR3 is CASRRTRWDEQFF. CDR3 in DNA: TGTGCCAGCAGGAGGACTAGGTGGGATGAGCAGTTCTTC.

This chain links TRBV5-6 with TRBJ1-1, with D tentatively TRBD1 (5 bases). In germline, CDR1 is SGHDT, CDR2 YYEEEE. The CDR3 runs to 16 residues. V lost 0 bases to trimming and J lost 1 base, with 13 bases between them. This CDR3 is CASSLGGRSPNTEAFF. The CDR3 DNA reads TGTGCCAGCAGCTTGGGGGGGAGGTCTCCGAACACTGAAGCTTTCTTT.

This clone was found once. The chain couples TRBV30 to TRBJ2-1, with TRBD2 matching 9 bases. In germline, CDR1 is GTSNPN, CDR2 SVGIG (reference sequence). The CDR3 extends over 17 amino acids. The V and J ends lost 2 bases and 7 bases, in that order; junction bases with no gene match: 15. The DNA of the CDR3 is TGTGCCTGGAGTTCCAGGGTTGGGGTAGCGGGAGTAAATGAGCAGTTCTTC. Protein product: CAWSSRVGVAGVNEQFF.

This CDR3 reads CAWSVQTSGNTIYF. The CDR3 DNA follows: TGTGCCTGGAGTGTACAAACCTCTGGAAACACCATATATTTT. This chain uses TRBV30 with TRBJ1-3; D gene ambiguous. Germline CDR1 GTSNPN, CDR2 SVGIG (reference sequence). The CDR3 loop spans 14 amino acids. The germline V and J ends were trimmed by 0 bases and 0 bases, with 6 bases remaining between them.

In this sample, this clone turned up a few times. J is TRBJ2-2 and V is TRBV11-3; 8 bases line up with TRBD2. Losses at the gene ends were 5 bases for V and 1 base for J; bases not matched to a gene: 6. Germline assignment: CDR1 SGHNT and CDR2 YENEEA. The CDR3 spans 16 residues. The chain's CDR3 is CASSKSGSGNTGELFF. Here the CDR3 DNA reads TGTGCCAGCAGCAAGAGCGGGAGCGGGAACACCGGGGAGCTGTTTTTT.

V is TRBV7-3 and J is TRBJ1-2; perhaps TRBD1 as D (5 bases). This CDR3 contains 15 residues. Germline CDR1 SGHTA, CDR2 FQGTGA. Deletions cut 5 bases from V and 7 bases from J, with 20 bases between. The CDR3 sequence is CASSPDSFWVGGYTF. For the CDR3, the DNA is TGTGCCAGCAGCCCCGACAGCTTTTGGGTGGGTGGCTACACCTTC.

The chain carries TRBV9 and TRBJ2-7; perhaps TRBD2 as D (5 bases). Trimming took 3 bases from V and 6 from J, leaving 10 bases between them. CDR1 and CDR2 (germline): SGDLS, YYNGEE. CDR3 length equals 12 residues. The CDR3 sequence: CASSAERAEQYF. The CDR3 bases are TGTGCCAGCAGCGCCGAGAGGGCCGAGCAGTACTTC.

V and J are TRBV7-2 and TRBJ2-7; TRBD2 aligns across 7 bases. CDR3 length: 15 amino acids. Looked up from germline, CDR1 is SGHTA and CDR2 is FQGNSA. Trimming took 6 bases from V and 2 from J; bases not matched to a gene: 10. CDR3 in DNA: TGTGCCAGCAGAAAGACGGCTAGCGGAGCCTACGAGCAGTACTTC. Encoded protein: CASRKTASGAYEQYF.

The CDR3 DNA is TGCGCCAGCCAATGGGGGGGGGACAATGAGCAGTTCTTC. This sequence encodes CASQWGGDNEQFF. This rearrangement joins TRBV10-2 to TRBJ2-1; 7 bases fit TRBD2. V lost 8 bases to trimming and J lost 5 bases; unmatched junction nucleotides: 6. Germline V CDR1 and CDR2: WSHSY, SAAADI. The CDR3 totals 13 residues.

The V and J genes are TRBV6-1 and TRBJ1-4, with 8 nucleotides matching TRBD1. Germline V lookup: CDR1 MNHNS, CDR2 SASEGT. The CDR3 totals 14 residues. Trimming removed 3 bases from V and 6 bases from J; junction bases left unmatched: 3. The CDR3 DNA sequence: TGTGCCAGCAGTGACAGGGGGCAGGATGAAAAACTGTTTTTT. Amino acid sequence: CASSDRGQDEKLFF.

The rearrangement joins TRBV9 to TRBJ1-2; D not resolved. The CDR3 contains 13 residues. Trimming removed 0 bases from V and 4 bases from J, with 7 bases in between. The germline gives CDR1 SGDLS, CDR2 YYNGEE. This CDR3 reads CASSVGQPYGYTF. DNA for the CDR3: TGTGCCAGCAGCGTAGGGCAGCCCTATGGCTACACCTTC.

The chain combines TRBV5-4 with TRBJ2-3; D call uncertain. Trimming left V 1 base short and J 0 bases short, with 6 bases between. The CDR3 length is 14 residues. Germline V gene data show CDR1 as SGHNT and CDR2 as YYREEE (reference sequence). The DNA for the CDR3 is TGTGCCAGCAGCTTGAAGCAGAGCACAGATACGCAGTATTTT. It encodes CASSLKQSTDTQYF.

The chain employs TRBV28 and TRBJ2-3; 8 positions match TRBD1. V trimming: 5 bases; J trimming: 2 bases; junction bases outside the gene matches: 6. CDR3 length: 15 residues. Germline CDR1 and CDR2: MDHEN and SYDVKM. The CDR3 DNA follows: TGTGCCAGCAGTCCCAGGGACAGGTACACAGATACGCAGTATTTT. It codes for CASSPRDRYTDTQYF.

In the case of this clone: An end of the junction does not agree with germline; a read error may underlie this. V is TRBV5-3 and J is TRBJ2-1; D possibly corresponds to TRBD1 (6 bases). TRBV5-3 is noted as an ORF with a role that remains uncertain. This CDR3 contains 13 residues. CDR3 region: CARSLDSDNEQFF. The DNA for the CDR3 is TGTGCCAGAAGTTTGGACAGTGACAATGAGCAGTTCTTC.